This T cell receptor beta chain comes out of a study of blood T cells in healthy people across ages. The CDR3 is made up of 13 amino acids. Trimming removed 10 bases at V and 4 bases at J, with 13 bases between. Germline-derived CDR1 and CDR2 are ENHRY and SYGVKD. It was with a sample-barcoded 5' primer and a J-beta primer mix that a second PCR of roughly 7 to 12 cycles was run. TCRdb reprocessed the 5' RACE reads with MiXCR, giving one entry per CDR3 protein. The profile shows around 500,000 distinct CDR3 sequences, roughly a quarter of them singletons. Whenever a sample was processed, at least 6.5 million PBMCs were isolated. These data were also filed under a second study, of T cells of mothers and their children. According to that study: Material was donated by three healthy Caucasian mothers and their six children. The TCR beta CDR3 read count exceeded 8.5 million for each mother and was about 3.1 million for each child. Mothers and children who were related shared slightly more overlap than unrelated pairs, but not significantly more.

The sample was blood. The clonotype was recovered from a boy younger than 10 in good health. The chain uses TRBV10-3 and TRBJ2-2, with D maybe TRBD1 (5 bases). The CDR3 sequence is CATQGGSTGELFF. CDR3 nucleotide sequence: TGTGCCACCCAGGGTGGGTCCACCGGGGAGCTGTTTTTT.